The 12 T cell receptor beta chains below all came from one sample that was sequenced in a study of blood T cells in healthy people across ages. The use of a sample-barcoded 5' primer and a J-beta primer mix characterized a second PCR of roughly 6 to 11 cycles. TCRdb redid the calling of the 5' RACE reads with MiXCR, one entry per CDR3 protein. There are fewer than 900,000 distinct CDR3 sequences in the sample; over 45% occur only once, and 25% to 35% lies in the top ten. Sequencing was carried out using blood. The receptors were gathered from a woman aged 60-70 years in good health.

This clonotype appeared a few times. This sequence joins TRBV7-9 and TRBJ1-1; D is undetermined. The CDR3 consists of 14 residues. From germline, CDR1 is SEHNR and CDR2 FQNEAQ (reference sequence). V lost 5 bases and J lost 5, with 15 bases in between. The CDR3: CASSPQAGRTEAFF. The CDR3 DNA reads as TGTGCCAGCAGCCCCCAGGCCGGGCGTACTGAAGCTTTCTTT.

This sequence joins TRBV20-1 and TRBJ2-4, with 15 nucleotides matching TRBD2. CDR1 DFQATT and CDR2 SNEGSKA come from the germline V gene (reference sequence). This CDR3 is 14 amino acids long. V shed 0 bases and J 13 bases; nucleotides not matched to a gene: 4. CDR3 nucleotides: TGCAGTGCTAGAGACCGGACTAGCGGGAGGGTCCAGTACTTC. Protein product: CSARDRTSGRVQYF.

The chain employs TRBV12-3 or TRBV12-4 and TRBJ2-5; the match to TRBD1 covers 9 bases. The CDR3 is made up of 15 amino acids. V trimming: 5 bases; J trimming: 2 bases; junction bases outside the gene matches: 6. CDR3 nucleotides: TGTGCCAGCAGTATGGACAGGGGTGCGCAAGAGACCCAGTACTTC. Protein product: CASSMDRGAQETQYF.

This chain links TRBV4-1 with TRBJ2-5, with 8 bases identical to TRBD1. The CDR3 is made up of 15 amino acids. The junction had 7 bases not matched to a gene; V was cut back by 4 bases and J by 3 bases. CDR1 is MGHRA, CDR2 YSYEKL, per germline. Here the CDR3 reads CASSLRGTGEETQYF. The CDR3 nucleotides are TGCGCCAGCAGCCTACGAGGGACAGGAGAAGAGACCCAGTACTTC.

The sample holds many counts of this clonotype. CDR3 DNA: TGTGCCAGCAGCTTAGACGGACTCTATAATTCACCCCTCCACTTT. It yields the protein CASSLDGLYNSPLHF. This chain connects TRBV7-2 to TRBJ1-6; D not certain. CDR3 length: 15 amino acids. Trimming cost V 1 base and J 3 bases, with 7 bases left between them. Germline lookup yields CDR1 SGHTA and CDR2 FQGNSA.

This chain joins TRBV4-2 and TRBJ2-5, with D possibly being TRBD1 or TRBD2 (5 bases each). Deletions cut 3 bases from V and 5 bases from J, with 19 bases between. CDR3 length: 16 amino acids. The V gene's germline CDR1 is LGHNA and CDR2 YNFKEQ. In DNA, the CDR3 is TGTGCCAGCAGCCAGACCTCGGGGCCCCGAGCGGAGACCCAGTACTTC. Its protein is CASSQTSGPRAETQYF.

The chain has TRBV6-2 or TRBV6-3 and TRBJ2-5; TRBD2 agrees at 7 bases. Germline V gene data show CDR1 as MNHEY and CDR2 as SVGEGT. This CDR3 contains 15 residues. V shed 0 bases, J shed 3 bases, and the junction held 4 bases outside the gene matches. CDR3 DNA sequence: TGTGCCAGCAGTTACTCCTTGGGGGGGGAAGAGACCCAGTACTTC. Protein product: CASSYSLGGEETQYF.

This clonotype came up a few times. The chain couples TRBV7-9 to TRBJ2-1; unclear D gene. The CDR3 contains 14 residues. Per the germline V gene, CDR1 is SEHNR and CDR2 is FQNEAQ (reference sequence). The ends were cut back, 1 base at V and 9 bases at J, with 13 bases in the middle. CDR3 sequence (DNA): TGTGCCAGCAGCTTAGATACGGCGTTGGGTGAGCAGTTCTTC. This gives the protein CASSLDTALGEQFF.

The rearrangement links TRBV7-8 to TRBJ1-2, with D maybe TRBD1 (6 bases). The CDR3 is made up of 12 amino acids. V was clipped by 5 bases and J by 8 bases, with 12 bases between them. Germline CDR1 is SGHVS and CDR2 is FQNEAQ. Written as DNA, the CDR3 is TGTGCCAGCAGCGGCGGACAGTGGGGCTACACCTTC. As protein: CASSGGQWGYTF.

Concerning this clonotype: A much more abundant neighbour one base away suggests this may be a read error. The chain combines TRBV20-1 with TRBJ1-5; D is undetermined. Trimming left V 3 bases short and J 1 base short, with 25 bases between. Germline assignment: CDR1 DFQATT and CDR2 SNEGSKA (reference sequence). The CDR3 consists of 19 residues. The CDR3: CSASRSAGGNILSNQPQHF. CDR3 DNA sequence: TGCAGTGCTAGTCGATCAGCGGGAGGGAATATACTCAGCAATCAGCCCCAGCATTTT.

This chain joins TRBV6-6 and TRBJ2-1; 8 bases fit TRBD2. V lost 4 bases to trimming and J lost 7 bases; unmatched junction nucleotides: 9. The CDR3 length is 15 residues. The germline V gene encodes CDR1 MNHNY and CDR2 SVGAGI (reference sequence). Here the CDR3 DNA reads TGTGCCAGCAGTTCCGAGAGCGGGAGAGGAAATGAGCAGTTCTTC. It yields the protein CASSSESGRGNEQFF.

The chain combines TRBV5-1 with TRBJ1-4, with D unresolved. The CDR3 totals 15 residues. V gave up 0 bases and J gave up 2 bases, with 8 bases separating them. Germline assignment: CDR1 SGHRS and CDR2 YFSETQ. The CDR3 sequence: CASSLEHHTNEKLFF. Here the CDR3 DNA reads TGCGCCAGCAGCTTGGAACACCATACTAATGAAAAACTGTTTTTT.